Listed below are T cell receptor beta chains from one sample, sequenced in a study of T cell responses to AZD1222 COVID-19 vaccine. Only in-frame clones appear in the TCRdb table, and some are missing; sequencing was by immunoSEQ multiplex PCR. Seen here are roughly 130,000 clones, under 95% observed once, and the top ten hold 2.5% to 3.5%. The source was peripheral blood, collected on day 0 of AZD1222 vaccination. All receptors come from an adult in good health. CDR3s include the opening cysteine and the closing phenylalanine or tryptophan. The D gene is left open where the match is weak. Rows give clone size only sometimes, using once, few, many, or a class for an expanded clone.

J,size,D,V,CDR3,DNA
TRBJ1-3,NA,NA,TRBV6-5,CTSSYRGQMGNTIYF,TGTACCAGCAGTTACAGAGGACAAATGGGAAACACCATATATTTT
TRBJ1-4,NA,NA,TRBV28,CASSLPTGNEKLFF,TGTGCCAGCAGTTTACCGACGGGTAATGAAAAACTGTTTTTT
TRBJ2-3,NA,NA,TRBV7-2,CASRQGTDTQYF,TGTGCCAGCAGGCAGGGAACCGATACGCAGTATTTT
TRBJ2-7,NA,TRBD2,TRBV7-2,CASSSLAGGVSEQYF,TGTGCCAGCAGCTCCCTAGCGGGAGGGGTCTCCGAGCAGTACTTC
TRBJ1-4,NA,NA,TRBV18,CASSPPQGSAKLFF,TGTGCCAGCTCACCACCGCAGGGGTCCGCTAAACTGTTTTTT
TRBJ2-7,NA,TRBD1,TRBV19,CASSLSTGVYEQYF,TGTGCCAGTAGTTTATCCACAGGGGTCTACGAGCAGTACTTC
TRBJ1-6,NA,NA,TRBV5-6,CASSLRQADNSPLHF,TGTGCCAGCAGCTTAAGACAGGCCGATAATTCACCCCTCCACTTT
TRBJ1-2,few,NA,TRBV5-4,CASSERGPGEINYGYTF,TGTGCCAGCAGCGAGCGGGGCCCAGGGGAGATTAACTATGGCTACACCTTC
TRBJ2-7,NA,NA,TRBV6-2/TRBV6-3,CASSYPFIFGGGNYEQYF,TGTGCCAGCAGTTACCCTTTCATTTTTGGGGGCGGAAACTACGAGCAGTACTTC
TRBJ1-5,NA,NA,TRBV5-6,CASSLLGVSNQPQHF,TGTGCCAGCAGCTTGTTAGGGGTTAGCAATCAGCCCCAGCATTTT
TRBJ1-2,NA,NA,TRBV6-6,CASSYSILGMEGYTF,TGTGCCAGCAGTTACTCGATTCTGGGGATGGAAGGCTACACCTTC
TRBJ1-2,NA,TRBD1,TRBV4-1,CASSHLLTQGENGYTF,TGCGCCAGCAGCCATTTATTGACACAGGGGGAGAACGGCTACACCTTC
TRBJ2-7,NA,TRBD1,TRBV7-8,CASSLAGTGGLAWF,TGTGCCAGCAGCTTAGCAGGGACAGGGGGTTTGGCATGGTTC
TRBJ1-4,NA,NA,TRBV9,CASSGGASGEKLFF,TGTGCCAGCAGCGGTGGAGCGAGCGGCGAAAAACTGTTTTTT
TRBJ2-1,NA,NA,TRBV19,CASSMIRDNEQFF,TGTGCCAGTAGTATGATCCGGGACAATGAGCAGTTCTTC
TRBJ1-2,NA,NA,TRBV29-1,CSVESGASGYTF,TGCAGCGTTGAATCAGGGGCTAGCGGCTACACCTTC
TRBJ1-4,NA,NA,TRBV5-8,CASSLNSGYNEKLFF,TGTGCCAGCAGCTTGAATTCAGGATATAATGAAAAACTGTTTTTT
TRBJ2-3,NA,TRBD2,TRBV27,CASTITSGRARHPSTDTQYF,TGTGCCAGCACCATCACTAGCGGGAGGGCCCGACATCCAAGCACAGATACGCAGTATTTT
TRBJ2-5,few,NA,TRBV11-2,CASSLNPQGTQYF,TGTGCCAGCAGCTTAAACCCCCAAGGGACCCAGTACTTC
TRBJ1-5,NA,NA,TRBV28,CASSYREMPQHF,TGTGCCAGCAGTTATCGGGAAATGCCCCAGCATTTT
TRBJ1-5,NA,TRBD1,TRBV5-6,CASSLGQVNQPQHF,TGTGCCAGCAGCTTAGGACAGGTCAATCAGCCCCAGCATTTT
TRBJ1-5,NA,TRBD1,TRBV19,CASSMGTGVGNNQPQHF,TGTGCCAGTAGTATGGGGACAGGGGTAGGGAACAATCAGCCCCAGCATTTT
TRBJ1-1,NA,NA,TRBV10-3,CAISVNRNPVAFF,TGTGCCATCAGTGTTAACAGGAACCCGGTCGCTTTCTTT
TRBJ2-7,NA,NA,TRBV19,CASSIVTDSEQYF,TGTGCCAGTAGTATAGTTACAGACTCAGAGCAGTACTTC
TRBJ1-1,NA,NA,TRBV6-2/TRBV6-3,CASSYSRGKEAFF,TGTGCCAGCAGTTACTCCAGGGGAAAAGAAGCTTTCTTT
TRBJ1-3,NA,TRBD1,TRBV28,CASSLSGQVFSGNTIYF,TGTGCCAGCAGTTTATCGGGACAGGTCTTCTCTGGAAACACCATATATTTT
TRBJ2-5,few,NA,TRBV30,CAWSIGVGETQYF,TGTGCCTGGAGTATCGGGGTCGGGGAGACCCAGTACTTC
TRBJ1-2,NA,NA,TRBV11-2,CASSLDWELGYGYTF,TGTGCCAGCAGCTTAGATTGGGAATTGGGCTATGGCTACACCTTC
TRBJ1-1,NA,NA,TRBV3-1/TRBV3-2,CASSQGGRDEAFF,TGTGCCAGCAGCCAAGGGGGACGGGATGAAGCTTTCTTT
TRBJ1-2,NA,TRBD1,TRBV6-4,CASSLGQGDYGYTF,TGTGCCAGCAGCCTAGGACAGGGAGACTATGGCTACACCTTC
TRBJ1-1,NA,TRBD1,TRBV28,CASKGQPNTEAFF,TGTGCCAGCAAGGGACAGCCGAACACTGAAGCTTTCTTT
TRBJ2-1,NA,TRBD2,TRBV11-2,CASSPSGRRNEQFF,TGTGCCAGCAGTCCTAGCGGGAGACGGAATGAGCAGTTCTTC
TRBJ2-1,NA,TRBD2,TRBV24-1,CATSDASSGAYNEQFF,TGTGCCACCAGTGATGCCTCTAGCGGAGCCTACAATGAGCAGTTCTTC
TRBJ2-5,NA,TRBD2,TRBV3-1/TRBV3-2,CASSQDPSGVETQYF,TGTGCCAGCAGCCAAGACCCTAGCGGGGTTGAGACCCAGTACTTC
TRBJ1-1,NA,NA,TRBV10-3,CAISSGNTEAFF,TGTGCCATCAGTTCCGGGAACACTGAAGCTTTCTTT
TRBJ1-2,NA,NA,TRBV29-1,CSVEPSYGYTF,TGCAGCGTTGAGCCCAGCTATGGCTACACCTTC
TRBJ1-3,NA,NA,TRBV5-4,CASSRQSSGNTIYF,TGTGCCAGCAGCAGACAGAGCTCTGGAAACACCATATATTTT
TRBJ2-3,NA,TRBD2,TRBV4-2,CASSLLTGLSPTGVSTDTQYF,TGTGCCAGCAGCCTACTAACGGGACTAAGTCCCACGGGGGTTAGCACAGATACGCAGTATTTT
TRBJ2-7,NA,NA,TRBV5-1,CASSPEGDHYEQYF,TGCGCCAGCAGCCCGGAGGGGGATCACTACGAGCAGTACTTC
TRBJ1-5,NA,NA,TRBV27,CASSLEVGFQPQHF,TGTGCCAGCAGCCTAGAGGTGGGTTTCCAGCCCCAGCATTTT
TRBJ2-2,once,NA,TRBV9,CASSGGLERGGELFF,TGTGCCAGCAGCGGGGGCCTCGAACGGGGTGGGGAGCTGTTTTTT
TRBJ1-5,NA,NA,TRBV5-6,CASSGGLSNQPQHF,TGTGCCAGCAGCGGTGGCTTGAGCAATCAGCCCCAGCATTTT
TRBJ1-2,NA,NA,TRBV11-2,CASSLDRGSNYGYTF,TGTGCCAGCAGCTTAGACAGGGGTTCTAACTATGGCTACACCTTC
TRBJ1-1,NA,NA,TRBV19,CASSIDWAYNTEAFF,TGTGCCAGTAGTATAGATTGGGCCTATAACACTGAAGCTTTCTTT
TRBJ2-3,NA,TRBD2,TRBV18,CASSQGLAGDTSTDTQYF,TGTGCCAGCTCACAGGGACTAGCGGGAGATACTAGCACAGATACGCAGTATTTT
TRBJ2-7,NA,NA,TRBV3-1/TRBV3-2,CASSHVHEQYF,TGTGCCAGCAGCCATGTCCACGAGCAGTACTTC
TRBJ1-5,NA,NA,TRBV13,CASSLRGDRNQPQHF,TGTGCCAGCAGCTTAAGGGGGGACCGCAATCAGCCCCAGCATTTT
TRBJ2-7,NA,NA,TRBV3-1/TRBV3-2,CASSQVSYEQYF,TGTGCCAGCAGCCAAGTATCCTACGAGCAGTACTTC
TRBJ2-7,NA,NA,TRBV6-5,CASSYSHLALSYEQYF,TGTGCCAGCAGTTACTCGCACCTAGCGCTCTCCTACGAGCAGTACTTC
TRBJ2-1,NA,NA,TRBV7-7,CASSSLAVGYNEQFF,TGTGCCAGCAGCTCATTGGCAGTAGGCTACAATGAGCAGTTCTTC
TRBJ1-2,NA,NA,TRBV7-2,CASSLEEGFNYGYTF,TGTGCCAGCAGCTTAGAGGAGGGGTTTAACTATGGCTACACCTTC
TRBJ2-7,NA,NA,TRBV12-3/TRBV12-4,CASSLTYEQYF,TGTGCCAGCAGCCTCACCTACGAGCAGTACTTC
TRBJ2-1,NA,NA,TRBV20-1,CSASRGYSYNEQFF,TGCAGTGCTAGTCGGGGATACTCCTACAATGAGCAGTTCTTC
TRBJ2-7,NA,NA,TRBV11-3,CASSLGPYPYEQYF,TGTGCCAGCAGCTTAGGACCCTACCCCTACGAGCAGTACTTC
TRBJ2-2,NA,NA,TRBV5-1,CASSLQGRGTGELFF,TGCGCCAGCAGCTTGCAGGGTCGAGGCACCGGGGAGCTGTTTTTT
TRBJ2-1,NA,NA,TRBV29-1,CSVKRSGSSPWFF,TGCAGCGTTAAGAGGTCCGGGAGCTCCCCCTGGTTCTTC
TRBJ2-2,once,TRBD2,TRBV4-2,CASSHLAGGPDGELFF,TGTGCCAGCAGCCATCTAGCGGGAGGTCCGGACGGGGAGCTGTTTTTT